Listed below are T cell receptor beta chains from one sample, sequenced in a study of esophageal squamous cell carcinoma under preoperative chemotherapy. From the PCR reads, TCRdb called clonotypes with MiXCR, one entry per CDR3 protein. The data contain tens of thousands of distinct CDR3 sequences, roughly half of them singletons. Specimen collection occurred from a patient given preoperative chemotherapy. The receptor source for this set is a human donor with esophageal squamous cell carcinoma. The donor label of this sample is uncertain. The CDR3 runs from the conserved cysteine through the conserved F or W. Each record gives: J gene, V gene, D gene, clone size, CDR3 DNA, CDR3 protein. The D gene is left open where the match is weak. The listing skips clone size in some rows; elsewhere it reads once, few, many or a size class.

J gene: TRBJ2-1
V gene: TRBV7-7
D gene: TRBD2
clone size: many
CDR3 DNA: TGTGCCAGCAGCTTAGGATCGGGTAGAGCGGGAGGGGCGGGGAGCTCCTACAATGAGCAGTTCTTC
CDR3 protein: CASSLGSGRAGGAGSSYNEQFF

J gene: TRBJ2-1
V gene: TRBV6-8
D gene: NA
clone size: many
CDR3 DNA: TGTGCCAGCAGTTACCACCATGGGGAGCAGTTCTTC
CDR3 protein: CASSYHHGEQFF

J gene: TRBJ2-2
V gene: TRBV7-4
D gene: NA
clone size: NA
CDR3 DNA: TGTGCCAGCAGCCGGAAGACAGTGAACACAGATACGCTGTTTTTT
CDR3 protein: CASSRKTVNTDTLFF

J gene: TRBJ2-5
V gene: TRBV24-1
D gene: TRBD2
clone size: many
CDR3 DNA: TGTGCCACCAGCCCGAGAGAGACTAGCGGACGGGAGACCCAGTACTTC
CDR3 protein: CATSPRETSGRETQYF

J gene: TRBJ2-3
V gene: TRBV12-3/TRBV12-4
D gene: TRBD2
clone size: medium-sized
CDR3 DNA: TGTGCCAGCAGCCCCCAAACTAGCGGGAGAGGAGATACGCAGTATTTT
CDR3 protein: CASSPQTSGRGDTQYF

J gene: TRBJ2-5
V gene: TRBV7-6
D gene: NA
clone size: NA
CDR3 DNA: TGTGCCAGCAGCTTGGGTCCGGGCATCGCGGGGCGTGACAAAGACACCCAGTACTTC
CDR3 protein: CASSLGPGIAGRDKDTQYF

J gene: TRBJ2-7
V gene: TRBV25-1
D gene: NA
clone size: many
CDR3 DNA: TGTGCCAGCAGTGAATCTGGGGGTCCCCACGAGCAGTACTTC
CDR3 protein: CASSESGGPHEQYF

J gene: TRBJ2-7
V gene: TRBV7-2
D gene: NA
clone size: few
CDR3 DNA: TGTGCCAGCAGCTTAGGGGGTACCTCCTACGAGCAGTACTTC
CDR3 protein: CASSLGGTSYEQYF

J gene: TRBJ2-4
V gene: TRBV7-3
D gene: NA
clone size: NA
CDR3 DNA: TGTGCCAGCAGCTTGAGGCCCGGGGGAGGTGTCAAAGACACCCAGTACTTC
CDR3 protein: CASSLRPGGGVKDTQYF

J gene: TRBJ2-4
V gene: TRBV7-2
D gene: NA
clone size: NA
CDR3 DNA: TGTGCCAGCGCGGTGGAGGGGGGCAGTGTCAAAAACATTCAGTACTTC
CDR3 protein: CASAVEGGSVKNIQYF

J gene: TRBJ1-2
V gene: TRBV6-1
D gene: NA
clone size: few
CDR3 DNA: TGTGCCAGCAGTGAAAATTCGGGGTATGGCTACACCTTC
CDR3 protein: CASSENSGYGYTF

J gene: TRBJ2-1
V gene: TRBV7-9
D gene: NA
clone size: medium-sized
CDR3 DNA: TGTGCCAGCAGCCCGCGGGACAGACGTAACAATGAGCAGTTCTTC
CDR3 protein: CASSPRDRRNNEQFF

J gene: TRBJ2-3
V gene: TRBV20-1
D gene: NA
clone size: few
CDR3 DNA: TGCAGTGCTAGTCAGGACACAGATACGCAGTATTTT
CDR3 protein: CSASQDTDTQYF

J gene: TRBJ2-4
V gene: TRBV7-9
D gene: TRBD2
clone size: NA
CDR3 DNA: TGTGGCACCAGCCCCGGGGAGGGTGACCAAGACATCCAGTACTTC
CDR3 protein: CGTSPGEGDQDIQYF

J gene: TRBJ2-1
V gene: TRBV11-3
D gene: NA
clone size: many
CDR3 DNA: TGTGCCAGCAGCTTAGATTCGGGTGAGCAGTTCTTC
CDR3 protein: CASSLDSGEQFF

J gene: TRBJ2-2
V gene: TRBV7-9
D gene: NA
clone size: NA
CDR3 DNA: TGTGCCAGCAGTCAAAGTGGCCGGGCAGTGAACACCGGGGCGCTGTTTTTT
CDR3 protein: CASSQSGRAVNTGALFF

J gene: TRBJ2-3
V gene: TRBV6-1
D gene: NA
clone size: NA
CDR3 DNA: TGTGCCAGCAGCCACGGGCATGCGAACACAGGTGCGCAGTATTTT
CDR3 protein: CASSHGHANTGAQYF

J gene: TRBJ2-5
V gene: TRBV6-1
D gene: NA
clone size: NA
CDR3 DNA: TGTGCCAGCGCGGGGACCGGGAGCGGTCACCCAGATACCCAGTACTTC
CDR3 protein: CASAGTGSGHPDTQYF

J gene: TRBJ2-5
V gene: TRBV7-8
D gene: NA
clone size: NA
CDR3 DNA: TGTGCCAGCAGCTTATGGGACAAATTATTAGGGACCCAGTACTTC
CDR3 protein: CASSLWDKLLGTQYF

J gene: TRBJ2-2
V gene: TRBV6-1
D gene: NA
clone size: many
CDR3 DNA: TGTGCCAGCAGTGACCCGCCAGGGGTGGGGACCGGGGAGCTGTTTTTT
CDR3 protein: CASSDPPGVGTGELFF

J gene: TRBJ2-7
V gene: TRBV7-6
D gene: NA
clone size: many
CDR3 DNA: TGTGCCAGCAGCTTGGGCAACTACAATGAGCAGTACTTC
CDR3 protein: CASSLGNYNEQYF

J gene: TRBJ2-1
V gene: TRBV7-8
D gene: TRBD2
clone size: few
CDR3 DNA: TGTGCCAGCAGCAAAGGGACTAGCGGTAAAGAGACCCAGTTCTTC
CDR3 protein: CASSKGTSGKETQFF

J gene: TRBJ2-4
V gene: TRBV6-5
D gene: NA
clone size: NA
CDR3 DNA: TGTGGCCGCGGTTCGGGGCTTGGAGCCAAAAACACGCAGTACTTC
CDR3 protein: CGRGSGLGAKNTQYF

J gene: TRBJ2-7
V gene: TRBV12-3/TRBV12-4
D gene: TRBD2
clone size: many
CDR3 DNA: TGTGCCAGCAGCCCCACTTGGCGGGGGGCCACCTACGAGCAGTACTTC
CDR3 protein: CASSPTWRGATYEQYF

J gene: TRBJ2-5
V gene: TRBV7-3
D gene: NA
clone size: NA
CDR3 DNA: TGTGCCAGCAGCGTGGGACCCGCGGGCGGGGACCAAGAGACCCAGTACTTC
CDR3 protein: CASSVGPAGGDQETQYF

J gene: TRBJ1-5
V gene: TRBV7-8
D gene: TRBD1
clone size: few
CDR3 DNA: TGTGCCAGCAGCCTTTACCACAGGGGCGCTAGTAGCAATCAGCCCCAGCATTTT
CDR3 protein: CASSLYHRGASSNQPQHF

J gene: TRBJ2-3
V gene: TRBV5-5
D gene: NA
clone size: many
CDR3 DNA: TGTGCCAGCAGCTTAGTAGGAGTAGCTAGCACAGATACGCAGTATTTT
CDR3 protein: CASSLVGVASTDTQYF

J gene: TRBJ2-1
V gene: TRBV6-6
D gene: TRBD2
clone size: many
CDR3 DNA: TGTGCCAGCAGTTACGGGGGACTAGCGCGAGACAATGAGCAGTTCTTC
CDR3 protein: CASSYGGLARDNEQFF

J gene: TRBJ2-5
V gene: TRBV7-2
D gene: TRBD1
clone size: few
CDR3 DNA: TGTGCCAGCAGCTTATCAGGGGGCGCGGAGACCCAGTACTTC
CDR3 protein: CASSLSGGAETQYF

J gene: TRBJ1-1
V gene: TRBV28
D gene: NA
clone size: NA
CDR3 DNA: TGTGCCAGCAGCCATGGTAGGGGAAGAGAAGCTTTCTTT
CDR3 protein: CASSHGRGREAFF

J gene: TRBJ2-7
V gene: TRBV6-1
D gene: NA
clone size: few
CDR3 DNA: TGTGCCAGCCATCGGCCGGGGTTCGCCGACGAGCAGTACTTC
CDR3 protein: CASHRPGFADEQYF

J gene: TRBJ2-2
V gene: TRBV12-3/TRBV12-4
D gene: NA
clone size: few
CDR3 DNA: TGTGCCAGCAGTTTAGCGGGATCGAACACCGGGGAGCTGTTTTTT
CDR3 protein: CASSLAGSNTGELFF

J gene: TRBJ2-1
V gene: TRBV6-1
D gene: TRBD2
clone size: NA
CDR3 DNA: TGTGCCAGCAGCCGGGGACTAGCGGGGGGCGAGACACCCCAGCAGTTCTTC
CDR3 protein: CASSRGLAGGETPQQFF

J gene: TRBJ2-5
V gene: TRBV7-2
D gene: NA
clone size: NA
CDR3 DNA: TGTGCCAGCAGCTTCCCAGGGGAGACCCAGCTTTTC
CDR3 protein: CASSFPGETQLF

J gene: TRBJ2-4
V gene: TRBV6-1
D gene: TRBD2
clone size: NA
CDR3 DNA: TGTGCCAGCTCCCTAGCGGGAGGGCCATGGGATATGCAGTACTTC
CDR3 protein: CASSLAGGPWDMQYF

J gene: TRBJ2-7
V gene: TRBV7-2
D gene: TRBD2
clone size: NA
CDR3 DNA: TGTGCCAGCAGCCCCCGAGCGGGAGGACGGGGCCCAGATACGCAGTACTTC
CDR3 protein: CASSPRAGGRGPDTQYF

J gene: TRBJ2-1
V gene: TRBV7-2
D gene: TRBD1
clone size: NA
CDR3 DNA: TGTGCCAGGGGGCTAGGGGGCCGGGACCAAGACACCCAGTTCTTC
CDR3 protein: CARGLGGRDQDTQFF

J gene: TRBJ2-3
V gene: TRBV7-2
D gene: TRBD2
clone size: NA
CDR3 DNA: TGTGCCAGCAGCCCAGGGACTAGCGGGAGCCGCACAGATACGCAGTATTTT
CDR3 protein: CASSPGTSGSRTDTQYF

J gene: TRBJ2-5
V gene: TRBV12-3/TRBV12-4
D gene: NA
clone size: NA
CDR3 DNA: TGTGCCTGTACCTGCGCCCGTGACCAAAACACCCAGTACTTC
CDR3 protein: CACTCARDQNTQYF

J gene: TRBJ1-4
V gene: TRBV6-5
D gene: TRBD1
clone size: many
CDR3 DNA: TGTGCCAGCAGGTTAAGAGCGGACAGGGGAAGGGAAAAACTGTTTTTT
CDR3 protein: CASRLRADRGREKLFF

J gene: TRBJ2-3
V gene: TRBV7-2
D gene: NA
clone size: NA
CDR3 DNA: TGTGCCAGCAGTTATGACATAAACACCGGTGAGCAGTATTTT
CDR3 protein: CASSYDINTGEQYF

J gene: TRBJ1-2
V gene: TRBV7-8
D gene: NA
clone size: medium-sized
CDR3 DNA: TGTGCCAGCACCGGAGGAGGGGACTATGGCTACACCTTC
CDR3 protein: CASTGGGDYGYTF

J gene: TRBJ2-4
V gene: TRBV6-1
D gene: TRBD1
clone size: NA
CDR3 DNA: TGTGCCAGCAACTCGGGACAGGGGGCCACAAATACGCAGTACTTC
CDR3 protein: CASNSGQGATNTQYF

J gene: TRBJ2-7
V gene: TRBV6-5
D gene: TRBD1
clone size: NA
CDR3 DNA: TGTGCCAGCAGTTGGACAGGTGGTTCCTACGAGCAGTACTTC
CDR3 protein: CASSWTGGSYEQYF

J gene: TRBJ2-2
V gene: TRBV27
D gene: NA
clone size: many
CDR3 DNA: TGTGCCACCAGAGGGAGGGGGCGAGGGACCGGGGAGCTGTTTTTT
CDR3 protein: CATRGRGRGTGELFF

J gene: TRBJ2-3
V gene: TRBV12-3/TRBV12-4
D gene: NA
clone size: NA
CDR3 DNA: TGTGCCAGTGGGGGCGGAACCACAGACACTCAGTTTTTT
CDR3 protein: CASGGGTTDTQFF

J gene: TRBJ2-5
V gene: TRBV6-5
D gene: TRBD1
clone size: few
CDR3 DNA: TGTGCCAGCAGTTACCGAGGACAGGGTCAAGAGACCCAGTACTTC
CDR3 protein: CASSYRGQGQETQYF

J gene: TRBJ2-3
V gene: TRBV7-2
D gene: NA
clone size: NA
CDR3 DNA: TGTGCCAGCAGCTCGGCGAGAGGCAGTGGCGATACGCAGTATTTT
CDR3 protein: CASSSARGSGDTQYF

J gene: TRBJ2-7
V gene: TRBV7-6
D gene: TRBD1
clone size: NA
CDR3 DNA: TGTGCCAGCAGCTTAGCGACAGGGGGAACCTACGAGCAGTACTTC
CDR3 protein: CASSLATGGTYEQYF

J gene: TRBJ2-3
V gene: TRBV11-2
D gene: TRBD1
clone size: NA
CDR3 DNA: TGTGCCAGCAGCTTACTGCGGACAGGGGAGCAGTATTTT
CDR3 protein: CASSLLRTGEQYF

J gene: TRBJ2-3
V gene: TRBV11-3
D gene: NA
clone size: NA
CDR3 DNA: TGTGCCAGCAGGTCGTCCGAGACTGTCAGCACGGATACGCAGTATTTT
CDR3 protein: CASRSSETVSTDTQYF

J gene: TRBJ2-1
V gene: TRBV11-3
D gene: TRBD1
clone size: many
CDR3 DNA: TGTGCCAGCAGCTTAACCCTGGTCCCTAGACAGGGGGCCTACAATGAGCAGTTCTTC
CDR3 protein: CASSLTLVPRQGAYNEQFF